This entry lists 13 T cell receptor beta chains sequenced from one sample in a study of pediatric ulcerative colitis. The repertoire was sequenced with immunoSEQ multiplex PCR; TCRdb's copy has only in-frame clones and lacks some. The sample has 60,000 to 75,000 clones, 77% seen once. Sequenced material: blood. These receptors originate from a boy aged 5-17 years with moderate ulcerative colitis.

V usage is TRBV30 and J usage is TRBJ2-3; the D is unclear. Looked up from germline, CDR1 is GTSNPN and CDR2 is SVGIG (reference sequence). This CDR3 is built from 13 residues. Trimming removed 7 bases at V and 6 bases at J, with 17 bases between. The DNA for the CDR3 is TGTGCCTTGGGCCATTCCCTCACGGATACGCAGTATTTT. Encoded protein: CALGHSLTDTQYF.

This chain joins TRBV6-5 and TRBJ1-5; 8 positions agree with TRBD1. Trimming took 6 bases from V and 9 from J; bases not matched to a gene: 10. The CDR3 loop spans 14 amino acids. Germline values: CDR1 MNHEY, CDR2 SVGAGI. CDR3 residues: CASRNRGFEGPQHF. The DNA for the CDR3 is TGTGCCAGCAGGAACAGGGGGTTTGAGGGGCCCCAGCATTTT.

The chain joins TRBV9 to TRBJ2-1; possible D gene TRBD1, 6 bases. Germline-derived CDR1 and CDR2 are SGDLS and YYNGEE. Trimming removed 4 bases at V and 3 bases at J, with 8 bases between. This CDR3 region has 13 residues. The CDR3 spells CASSRDIYNEQFF. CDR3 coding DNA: TGTGCCAGCAGCCGGGACATCTACAATGAGCAGTTCTTC.

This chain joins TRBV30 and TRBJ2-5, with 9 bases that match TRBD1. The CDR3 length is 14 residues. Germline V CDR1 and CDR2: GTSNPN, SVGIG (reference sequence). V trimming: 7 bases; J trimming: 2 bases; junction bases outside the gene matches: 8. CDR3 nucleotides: TGTGCCTTCACAGGACAGGGGATTCAAGAGACCCAGTACTTC. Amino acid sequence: CAFTGQGIQETQYF.

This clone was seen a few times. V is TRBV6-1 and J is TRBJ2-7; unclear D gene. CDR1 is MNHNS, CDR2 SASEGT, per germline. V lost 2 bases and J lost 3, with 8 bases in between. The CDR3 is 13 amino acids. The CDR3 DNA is TGTGCCAGCAGTGAAAGGCAGAACTACGAGCAGTACTTC. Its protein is CASSERQNYEQYF.

The CDR3 loop reads CASSLAPRFYEQYF. For the CDR3, the DNA is TGTGCCAGCAGTTTAGCCCCAAGGTTTTACGAGCAGTACTTC. This rearrangement joins TRBV27 to TRBJ2-7, with D unresolved. The CDR3 consists of 14 residues. V lost 2 bases and J 4 bases, leaving 12 bases between the germline ends. Germline V gene data show CDR1 as MNHEY and CDR2 as SMNVEV (reference sequence).

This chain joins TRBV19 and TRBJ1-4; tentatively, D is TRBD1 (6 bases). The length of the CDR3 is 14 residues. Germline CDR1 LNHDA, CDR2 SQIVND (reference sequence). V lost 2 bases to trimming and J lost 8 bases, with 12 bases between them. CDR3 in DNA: TGTGCCAGTAGTATACAGGGGTCCGGCGAAAAACTGTTTTTT. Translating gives CASSIQGSGEKLFF.

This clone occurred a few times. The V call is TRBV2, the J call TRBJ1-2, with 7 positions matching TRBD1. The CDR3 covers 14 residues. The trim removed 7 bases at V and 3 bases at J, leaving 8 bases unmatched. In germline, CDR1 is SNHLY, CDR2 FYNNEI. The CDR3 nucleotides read TGTGCCAGCAATTTGACAGGGCCAGACTATGGCTACACCTTC. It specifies CASNLTGPDYGYTF.

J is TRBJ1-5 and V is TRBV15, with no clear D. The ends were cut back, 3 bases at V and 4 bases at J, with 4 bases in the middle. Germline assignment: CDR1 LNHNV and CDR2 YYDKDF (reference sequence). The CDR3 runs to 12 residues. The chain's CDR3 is CATSSENQPQHF. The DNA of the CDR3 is TGTGCCACCAGCAGCGAGAATCAGCCCCAGCATTTT.

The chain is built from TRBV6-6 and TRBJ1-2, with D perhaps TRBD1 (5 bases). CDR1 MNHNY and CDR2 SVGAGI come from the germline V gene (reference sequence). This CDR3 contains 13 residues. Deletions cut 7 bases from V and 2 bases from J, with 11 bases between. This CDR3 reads CASTHGGNYGYTF. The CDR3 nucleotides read TGTGCCAGCACCCATGGGGGGAACTATGGCTACACCTTC.

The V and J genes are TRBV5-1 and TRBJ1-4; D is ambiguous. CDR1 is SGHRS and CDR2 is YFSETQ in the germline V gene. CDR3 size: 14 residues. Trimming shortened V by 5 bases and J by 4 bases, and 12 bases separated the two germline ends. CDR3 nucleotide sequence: TGCGCCAGCAGACCGACACGGAGTAATGAAAAACTGTTTTTT. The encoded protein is CASRPTRSNEKLFF.

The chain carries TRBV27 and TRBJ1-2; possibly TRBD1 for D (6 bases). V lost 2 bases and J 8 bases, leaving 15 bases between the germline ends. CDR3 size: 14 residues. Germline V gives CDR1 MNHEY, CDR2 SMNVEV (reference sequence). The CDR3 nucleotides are TGTGCCAGCAGTTTAGACAACAGGGTGGGGGGCTACACCTTC. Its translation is CASSLDNRVGGYTF.

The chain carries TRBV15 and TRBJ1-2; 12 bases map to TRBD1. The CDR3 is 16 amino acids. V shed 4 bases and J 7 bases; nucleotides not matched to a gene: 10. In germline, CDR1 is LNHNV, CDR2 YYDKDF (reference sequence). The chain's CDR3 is CATSTGTGGGLGGYTF. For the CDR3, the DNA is TGTGCCACCAGCACTGGGACAGGGGGCGGCTTGGGTGGCTACACCTTC.